A selection of T cell receptor beta chains follows, all from one sample in a study of OX40 agonist ivuxolimab in advanced cancers. TCRdb's copy holds only in-frame clones and misses some; the assay was immunoSEQ multiplex PCR. The data contain about 54,000 clones, roughly 90% of them singletons. The sequences come from CD4+ or CD8+ T cells sorted from blood, collected in a trial of the OX40 agonist ivuxolimab. These receptors all stem from an adult with an advanced solid tumor such as melanoma, head and neck, liver or kidney cancer. CDR3s include the opening cysteine and the closing phenylalanine or tryptophan. D genes are given only for firm matches. The size of a clone is reported for some rows only, either as once, few or many, or as a class for expanded clones.

DNA,CDR3,length,D,size,J,V
TGTGCCAGCAGCCTAGACCCGAACACTGAAGCTTTCTTT,CASSLDPNTEAFF,13,NA,NA,TRBJ1-1,TRBV11-1
TGCGCCAGCAGTCCCAACAGGGGGCTACGGAACATTCAGTACTTC,CASSPNRGLRNIQYF,15,TRBD1,NA,TRBJ2-4,TRBV23-1
TGTGCCAGCAGCTCCCGGAGCGGGGGGGCCGAAGAGACCCAGTACTTC,CASSSRSGGAEETQYF,16,TRBD2,NA,TRBJ2-5,TRBV7-9
TGCAGCGTTGTGTGGCGCGGAGACAGGGGTTTGGCCGGGGAGCTGTTTTTT,CSVVWRGDRGLAGELFF,17,TRBD1,NA,TRBJ2-2,TRBV29-1
TGTGCCAGCAGTGAATTCGGACTAAGGAACACCGGGGAGCTGTTTTTT,CASSEFGLRNTGELFF,16,NA,once,TRBJ2-2,TRBV2
TGTGCCAGCAGCCCGGGCCCTCTCCTTGGGTCTGGAAACACCATATATTTT,CASSPGPLLGSGNTIYF,17,NA,NA,TRBJ1-3,TRBV9
TGTGCCAGCAGCAAACAGCCCCGGACGGAGCAGTTCTTC,CASSKQPRTEQFF,13,NA,NA,TRBJ2-1,TRBV7-2
TGTGCCAGCGGCCTAGCGGGGGGTTGGGAGACCCAGTACTTC,CASGLAGGWETQYF,14,TRBD2,NA,TRBJ2-5,TRBV7-2
TGCGCCAGCAGGCTAGCGGGGGCCTCCTACGAGCAGTACTTC,CASRLAGASYEQYF,14,TRBD2,NA,TRBJ2-7,TRBV10-2
TGTGCCAGCAGCAAACAGGGACCGGGACAGGTAGTGACTGATGAGCAGTTCTTC,CASSKQGPGQVVTDEQFF,18,NA,NA,TRBJ2-1,TRBV21-1
TGCGCCAGCAGCTTCTTACAGGGGTTAGGGGATACGCAGTATTTT,CASSFLQGLGDTQYF,15,TRBD1,NA,TRBJ2-3,TRBV4-1
TGTGCCATCAGTGACCCCCGGGACACTAACTCTGGGGCCAACGTCCTGACTTTC,CAISDPRDTNSGANVLTF,18,NA,NA,TRBJ2-6,TRBV10-3
TGTGCCAGCAAGAGAAGACCCGATACGCAGTATTTT,CASKRRPDTQYF,12,NA,NA,TRBJ2-3,TRBV5-8
TGTGCCAGCAGGCCCTACGCAGGGACTGGAAACACCATATATTTT,CASRPYAGTGNTIYF,15,NA,NA,TRBJ1-3,TRBV28
TGTGCCATCAGTGAGGGTAGTGGGCAGCCCCAGCATTTT,CAISEGSGQPQHF,13,NA,NA,TRBJ1-5,TRBV10-3
TGTGCCAGCAGTGAAAATCACGGTTCTGGGGCCCAGCATTTT,CASSENHGSGAQHF,14,NA,NA,TRBJ1-5,TRBV6-1
TGCAGCGTTGAGGCCAGGGGCGTTAATGAAAAACTGTTTTTT,CSVEARGVNEKLFF,14,NA,medium-sized,TRBJ1-4,TRBV29-1
TGTGCCATCAGCGCGACAGGGGGCGCTCAGTACTTC,CAISATGGAQYF,12,TRBD1,NA,TRBJ2-7,TRBV10-3
TGTGCCAGCAGTGACGGCGGGGGACAAGAGACCCAGTACTTC,CASSDGGGQETQYF,14,TRBD2,NA,TRBJ2-5,TRBV6-1
TGTGCCAGCAGATTCCCAGGGAGCTATGGCTACACCTTC,CASRFPGSYGYTF,13,NA,NA,TRBJ1-2,TRBV6-6
TGTGCCAGCAGTGGTTACGAGCAGTACTTC,CASSGYEQYF,10,NA,NA,TRBJ2-7,TRBV6-6
TGTGCCAGCAGTGATCCCCCCCTGGGCGGAAACACCATATATTTT,CASSDPPLGGNTIYF,15,NA,NA,TRBJ1-3,TRBV2
TGTGCCAGCAGCCGTCCTGACTATGGCTACACCTTC,CASSRPDYGYTF,12,NA,NA,TRBJ1-2,TRBV5-6
TGTGCCAGCAAAGGGACCGAAAAACTGTTTTTT,CASKGTEKLFF,11,NA,NA,TRBJ1-4,TRBV6-6
TGCGCCAGCAGCCAGGGTCCCAGGGGTGTGGGGGCGGCAGATACGCAGTATTTT,CASSQGPRGVGAADTQYF,18,NA,once,TRBJ2-3,TRBV4-1
TGTGCTAGCAATGGAGGGCCAAGTAGCACAGATACGCAGTATTTT,CASNGGPSSTDTQYF,15,NA,NA,TRBJ2-3,TRBV7-7
TGTGCCAGCAGTGAAGCTGGCAGTCGTAACTATGGCTACACCTTC,CASSEAGSRNYGYTF,15,NA,NA,TRBJ1-2,TRBV6-1
TGCAGCGCAGGGTCGGCTAGCAATCAGCCCCAGCATTTT,CSAGSASNQPQHF,13,NA,NA,TRBJ1-5,TRBV29-1
TGTGCCAGCACCTCAGGGGGGGTATCCTACAATGAGCAGTTCTTC,CASTSGGVSYNEQFF,15,NA,NA,TRBJ2-1,TRBV27
TGCAGCGTTGCTGGGGGAGGGCCGGGGGAGACCCAGTACTTC,CSVAGGGPGETQYF,14,TRBD2,NA,TRBJ2-5,TRBV29-1
TGTGCCAGCAGCTCCCTAGGGAGTAATTCACCCCTCCACTTT,CASSSLGSNSPLHF,14,NA,NA,TRBJ1-6,TRBV9
TGTGCCAGTAGTATCTCACAGGGGGGAATCTACGAGCAGTACTTC,CASSISQGGIYEQYF,15,TRBD1,NA,TRBJ2-7,TRBV19
TGTGCCAGCAGTTACTTGGGGACGAGTAGGCCCCAGCATTTT,CASSYLGTSRPQHF,14,NA,NA,TRBJ1-5,TRBV6-6
TGTGCCAGCATTCCCCTGACGCGCAATGAGCAGTTCTTC,CASIPLTRNEQFF,13,NA,NA,TRBJ2-1,TRBV18
TGCGCCAGCAGCTTAGAAGGGAATGGAAACACCATATATTTT,CASSLEGNGNTIYF,14,NA,NA,TRBJ1-3,TRBV5-1
TGTGCCAGCAGCTTAGCGGATGGGCGCCTCTACGAGCAGTACTTC,CASSLADGRLYEQYF,15,NA,NA,TRBJ2-7,TRBV7-2
TGCGCCAGCAGCCAGTGGAGCTCTGGGGCCAACGTCCTGACTTTC,CASSQWSSGANVLTF,15,NA,NA,TRBJ2-6,TRBV4-1
TGCGCCAGCAGCTTGAATCCCACAGGGGGAGCTTTCTTT,CASSLNPTGGAFF,13,TRBD1,NA,TRBJ1-1,TRBV5-1
TGCGCCAGCTCGCCAGGCAAAGGCAATCAGCCCCAGCATTTT,CASSPGKGNQPQHF,14,NA,NA,TRBJ1-5,TRBV5-1
TGTGCCACGGATCCGGGAATTCTTCCAAACACCGGGGAGCTGTTTTTT,CATDPGILPNTGELFF,16,NA,NA,TRBJ2-2,TRBV10-3
TGTGCCAGCAGCTTAGGAGGCAGGTCCAGGGCTAATGAAAAACTGTTTTTT,CASSLGGRSRANEKLFF,17,NA,once,TRBJ1-4,TRBV7-9
TGTGCCAGCACCCTCCTGGACAGGGGCGAGCAGTACTTC,CASTLLDRGEQYF,13,TRBD1,NA,TRBJ2-7,TRBV6-1
TGTGCCAGCAGTGATCGAGGGTTCGAGCAGTACTTC,CASSDRGFEQYF,12,NA,NA,TRBJ2-7,TRBV2
TGTGCCAGCAGTTCCCCCCGGACACGAGAGTATAATTCACCCCTCCACTTT,CASSSPRTREYNSPLHF,17,NA,once,TRBJ1-6,TRBV28
TGTGCCAGCAGGACAGGGAACTCCTACGAGCAGTACTTC,CASRTGNSYEQYF,13,TRBD1,NA,TRBJ2-7,TRBV28